Described below is a single T cell receptor (beta chain) sequence and its context. This specimen comes from a study of OX40 agonist ivuxolimab in advanced cancers. The table came from immunoSEQ multiplex PCR; TCRdb's copy has only in-frame clones and leaves some out. The sample yields about 52,000 clones, 80% to 90% seen once. Germline lookup yields CDR1 SGHRS and CDR2 YFSETQ. Trimming removed 7 bases at V and 0 bases at J, with 11 bases between. The CDR3 is made up of 14 amino acids. The sample here was CD4+ or CD8+ T cells sorted from blood, taken in a trial of the OX40 agonist ivuxolimab. The sequence was obtained from an adult with an advanced solid tumor such as melanoma, head and neck, liver or kidney cancer. The rearrangement uses TRBV5-1 and TRBJ1-3; D gene ambiguous. CDR3 in amino acids: CASVRRISGNTIYF. CDR3 DNA: TGCGCCAGCGTCCGGAGGATCTCTGGAAACACCATATATTTT.